This paragraph covers one TCR beta chain sequence. What this receptor recognizes is not known. No much larger clonotype is one base removed from it; base qualities were not supplied. These data come from a study of T cell clonotyping in hematopoietic cell transplantation (dated by TCRdb to about 2021). Some background on the complete study: Recipient samples taken before transplant were obtained following cytoreduction. A total of 120 to 150 blood samples were collected in the study from approximately 32 consecutive transplant recipients and their related donors. Recruitment of patients ran from late 2015 to early 2017, and follow-up continued until September 2020 or until death.

The time point label corresponds to: recipient sample about 28 days before transplant, after cytoreduction. Blood from recipients was drawn about 28 days before transplant and again at days 30, 100 and 180 after transplant. Nuclei Lysis Solution was used to extract genomic DNA from fresh or cryopreserved unfractionated peripheral blood mononuclear cells. Clipping removes 5 bases from V and 5 bases from J, with 2 as the unmatched junction base count. The CDR3 starts with the cysteine, ends with the phenylalanine, and has 13 residues. Just CDR3 DNA is preserved here, 39 bases in frame from base 1. From the germline V gene (reference sequence), CDR1 is MNHNY and CDR2 is SVGAGI. The immunoSEQ assay, a bias-controlled multiplex PCR with V- and J-specific primers, was used to amplify TCR beta CDR3 regions from genomic DNA. A proprietary barcode and Illumina adapter sequences were added to the CDR3 amplicons in a second PCR step. CDR3 libraries were sequenced on an Illumina MiSeq instrument. For the original study's pipeline: Export and quality control were performed with immunoSEQ Analyzer 3.0, and downstream analyses were performed with R Bioconductor and Immunarch. Only productive rearrangements in the normalized downsampled data set were used to calculate repertoire metrics. In the normalized cohort, a clonotype counted as pathologically expanded if the clonotype was larger than 5 templates. Repertoire diversity was measured with the Inverse Simpson Index. The non-normalized data set was used for CMV-specificity analyses so that all clonotypes could be captured. This immuneACCESS table, as held by TCRdb, lists in-frame sequences with V and J called but not all clones. Of the missing ones, under half trace to an unresolved V gene in checked studies; the others have no known cause. From that table come the V and J calls and clone size; the DNA was used to work out D and trimming. The sample contains roughly 50,000 clones, just over 85% of them found a single time. The ten largest clones capture 5.9% of the sample.

Summary of the overall study and its limitations: Overlap with donor repertoires was found for only a small fraction of recipient repertoires, with over 97% found to appear de novo at the given depth. Inverse Simpson Index values from donors and from recipients before transplant predicted broader TCR repertoire diversity after transplant. The sample size was limited and the cells went unsorted, which meant the CD4 and CD8 repertoire contributions could not be told apart. Recipient TCR diversity fell after transplant, with pathologically expanded clonotypes rising progressively from day 30 to day 180.

Sequenced here: peripheral blood mononuclear cells, sampled before stem cell transplant. The receptor was derived from a man in his sixties with biphenotypic leukemia. Some clones in this sample may be carry-over from other donors' samples. The rearranged segments are TRBV6-6 and TRBJ2-5; TRBD2 agrees with 10 junctional bases. For the CDR3, the sequence is CASSQAGGETQYF. The sequenced DNA is TGTGCCAGCAGTCAAGCGGGAGGGGAGACCCAGTACTTC.